This T cell receptor (beta chain) is drawn from a study of T-cell memory formation after mild COVID-19. About the study: Clusters of TCRs were largely donor specific.

Study conclusions and caveats: Some responding clones appeared in pre-infection memory, suggesting cross-reactive memory joined. Contracting CD4+ clones lay largely in CM and EM, with CD8+ ones residing in EMRA.

The CDR3 sequence is 13 residues long. CDR1 and CDR2 (germline): LGHNA, YSLEER. V was clipped by 4 bases and J by 6 bases; unmatched bases: 2. This clonotype showed up many times. Its specificity is unknown. Barcoded TCR alpha and TCR beta cDNA libraries with UMIs came from 5'RACE using constant-segment primers. MiXCR was run by TCRdb on the 5' RACE reads, yielding one entry per CDR3 protein. The sample consists of 65,000 to 100,000 distinct CDR3 sequences, 13% of them appearing once. This clonotype was obtained from a man between 18 and 29 years old who had mild COVID-19 (a few samples of this study predate the infection). Cell type and time point are not known. Sequencing used PBMCs or a T cell subset sorted from them (not recorded which). The chain combines TRBV4-3 with TRBJ1-2; 10 bases are shared with TRBD1. The CDR3 reads CASSPGTGDGYTF. CDR3 bases: TGCGCCAGCAGCCCCGGGACAGGGGATGGCTACACCTTC.